This T cell receptor beta chain was recovered during a study of blood T cells in healthy people across ages. Study-level background: Capture via template switching afforded approximately one barcoded beta molecule per two T cells.

Study-level findings and limits: In older individuals, TCR beta diversity per million T cells was lower, falling roughly linearly with age.

Using a J-beta primer mix together with a sample-barcoded 5' primer, a second PCR was run for roughly 7 to 12 cycles. TCRdb independently ran MiXCR on the 5' RACE reads; one entry per CDR3 protein. Counted here are 1.5 million or so distinct CDR3 sequences, approximately 42% occurring once; the ten biggest clones make up under 5%. Investigators took ten milliliters of peripheral blood from every donor. A remark on this clonotype: The antigen is unknown.

V lost 0 bases to trimming and J lost 0 bases, with 9 bases between them. The CDR3 runs to 15 residues. Germline loops: CDR1 SGHDT, CDR2 YYEEEE. Specimen: blood. The sequence derives from a woman aged 18-29 years in good health. The rearrangement joins TRBV5-6 to TRBJ1-1; no definite D call. Written as DNA, the CDR3 is TGTGCCAGCAGCTTGGTTCACAGTCTGAACACTGAAGCTTTCTTT. This gives the protein CASSLVHSLNTEAFF.